This T cell receptor beta chain derives from a study of chemoradiotherapy in HPV16-positive cancers (dated by TCRdb to between 2021 and 2024). Broadly, across the study: Using functional T-cell assays on cells from two HPV16-positive patients, the researchers defined candidate HPV-specific T-cell clones and common TCR motifs. The study asked whether T-cell immunity to the HPV oncoproteins E6 and E7 changes during chemoradiotherapy and whether this immunity affects survival. Next, the candidate HPV-specific TCRs and motifs were followed in TCR repertoires from 80 to 90 patients with HPV-related cancers.

To prepare the library, the immunoSEQ multiplex PCR assay was applied. The table comes from immuneACCESS by way of TCRdb, which keeps in-frame sequences with V and J called. Part of the clones is missing from these tables; in studies checked, under half for an unresolved V gene and the rest for unknown reasons. The sample yields about 32,000 clones; about nine tenths were counted once. The top ten clones comprise roughly 4.9% of the sample. For CDR1 and CDR2, the germline V gene (reference sequence) lists LNHDA and SQIVND. Here V drops 0 bases and J drops 4 bases, and the junction holds 4 bases not matched to any gene. The CDR3 holds 15 amino acids from the cysteine to the phenylalanine. The entry retains the CDR3 DNA only, 45 bases that are in frame from base 1. Repertoires were sampled multiple times during chemoradiotherapy, which allowed clonal expansion in the tumor microenvironment to be followed.

Concerning this clone: The antigen it binds to is not known. No much larger clone is present one base from it, and per-base qualities are unavailable.

Summary of the overall study and its limitations: In HPV16-positive patients, expansion of HPV-responsive T cells during chemoradiotherapy was associated with improved recurrence-free survival. Expansion of candidate HPV-specific clones and E7-related TCR motifs was observed in the tumor microenvironment during treatment, whereas no such expansion was observed for non-HPV-specific T cells. Only a couple of HPV16-positive patients were used to derive the functional definition of HPV-specific T cells, and the survival association was reported for HPV16-positive patients.

The specimen was blood, collected from a patient who underwent chemoradiotherapy. The rearrangement combines TRBV19 with TRBJ1-1, and 8 bases in between align with TRBD1. The source is a human donor with HPV-associated anogenital cancer. In nucleotide form, the sequence is TGTGCCAGTAGTATAGACAGGGGGCTAGGCACTGAAGCTTTCTTT. Translation gives CASSIDRGLGTEAFF.